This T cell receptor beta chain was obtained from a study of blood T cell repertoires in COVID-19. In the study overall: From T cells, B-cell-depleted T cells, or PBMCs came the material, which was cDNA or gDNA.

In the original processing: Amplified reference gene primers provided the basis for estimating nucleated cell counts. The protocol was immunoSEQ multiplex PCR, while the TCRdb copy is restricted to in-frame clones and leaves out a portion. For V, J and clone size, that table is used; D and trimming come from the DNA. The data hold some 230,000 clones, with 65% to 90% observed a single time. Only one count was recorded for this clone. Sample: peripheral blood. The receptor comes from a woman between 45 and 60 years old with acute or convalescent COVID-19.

As DNA, the CDR3 is TGCGCCAGCAGCTTGGGGGCAGGGGCTGGAAACACCATATATTTT. It codes for CASSLGAGAGNTIYF. This chain connects TRBV5-1 to TRBJ1-3; a possible D gene is TRBD1 (6 bases). CDR1 is SGHRS, CDR2 YFSETQ, per germline. The CDR3 has 15 amino acids. V was pared by 0 bases and J by 2 bases, with 9 bases between.